This T cell receptor (beta chain) was sequenced in a study of graft-versus-host responses after intestinal transplantation. Overall study context: Recipients uniformly received anti-thymocyte globulin induction, followed by tacrolimus and steroids for three to four years.

Study findings and constraints: Detection of GvH clones occurred in recipient marrow, and some had their first appearance in ileum or blood. High graft-versus-host to host-versus-graft clonal ratios were found in allografts of patients who had graft-donor T cell macrochimerism.

Repertoires were generated with immunoSEQ multiplex PCR, while TCRdb's copy carries only in-frame clones and drops some. The top ten clones hold 0.16% of a sample with fewer than 150,000 clones, approximately 90% of them seen once. This clone has just one count. Antigen specificity is unknown. Sequenced here: unstimulated CD4+ T cells sorted from spleen or lymph node cells, sampled before intestinal transplant. This clonotype was sampled from a human donor who received an intestinal transplant.

In DNA form, the CDR3 reads TGTGCCAGCAGTCACAGGGACGGAGCCAAAAACATTCAGTACTTC. Translated: CASSHRDGAKNIQYF. V is TRBV6-5 and J is TRBJ2-4, with a weak D call TRBD1 (6 bases). V was clipped by 5 bases and J by 0 bases, with 11 bases between them. CDR1 and CDR2 (germline): MNHEY, SVGAGI. CDR3 size: 15 residues.